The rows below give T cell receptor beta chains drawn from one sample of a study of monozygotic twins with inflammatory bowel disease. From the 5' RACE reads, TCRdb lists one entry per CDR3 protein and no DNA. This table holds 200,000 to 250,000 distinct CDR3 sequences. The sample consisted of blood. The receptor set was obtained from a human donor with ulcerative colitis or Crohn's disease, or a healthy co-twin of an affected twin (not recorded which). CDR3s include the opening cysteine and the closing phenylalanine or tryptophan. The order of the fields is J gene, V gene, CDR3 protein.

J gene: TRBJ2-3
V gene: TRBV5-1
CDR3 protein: CASSPFGGGSDTQYF

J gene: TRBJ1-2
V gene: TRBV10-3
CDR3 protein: CAITDREGYGYTF

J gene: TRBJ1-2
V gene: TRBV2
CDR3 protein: CASSESYGYNF

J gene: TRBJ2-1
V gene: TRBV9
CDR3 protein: CASSVGGSGVGNEQLF

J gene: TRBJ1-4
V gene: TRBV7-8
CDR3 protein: CASSYQTTNEKLFF

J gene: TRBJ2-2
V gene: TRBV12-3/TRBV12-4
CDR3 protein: CASSLAGTRGVFF

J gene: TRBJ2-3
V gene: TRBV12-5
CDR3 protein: CASGPVDTQYF

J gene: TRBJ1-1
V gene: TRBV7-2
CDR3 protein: CASSLGHRRGAFF

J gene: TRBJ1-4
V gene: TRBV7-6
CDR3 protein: CASSSPRPGQTTNEKLFF

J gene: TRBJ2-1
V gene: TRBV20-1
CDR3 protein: CSARPGLPKSYNEQFF

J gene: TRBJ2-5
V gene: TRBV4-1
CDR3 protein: CASSQGPSQETQYF

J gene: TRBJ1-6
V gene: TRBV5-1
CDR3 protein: CASSLEEIYNSPLHF

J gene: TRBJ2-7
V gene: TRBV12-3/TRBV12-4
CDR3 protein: CASSLGSGGFEQYF

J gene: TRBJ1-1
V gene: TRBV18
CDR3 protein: CASSQRPQGQDTEAFF

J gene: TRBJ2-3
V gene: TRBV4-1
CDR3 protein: CASSQGLAGGRGIDTQYF

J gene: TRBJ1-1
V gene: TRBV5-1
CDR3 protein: CASSRQGVLSTEAFF

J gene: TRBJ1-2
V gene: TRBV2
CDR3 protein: CASSAQQESYGYTF

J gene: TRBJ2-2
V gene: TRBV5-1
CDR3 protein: CASRSDPASTGELFF

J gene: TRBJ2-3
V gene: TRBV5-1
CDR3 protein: CASSPPGNADTQYF

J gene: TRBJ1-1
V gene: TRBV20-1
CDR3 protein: CSARSPLGTEAFF

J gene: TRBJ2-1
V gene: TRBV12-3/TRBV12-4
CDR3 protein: CASSLWGAGTGANEQFF

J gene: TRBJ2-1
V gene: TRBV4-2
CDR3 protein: CASSSLYVPGGGSSYNEQFF

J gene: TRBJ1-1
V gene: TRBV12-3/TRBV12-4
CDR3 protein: CASSLAVRNTEAFF

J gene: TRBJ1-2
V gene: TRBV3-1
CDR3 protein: CASSSTGQVYGYTF

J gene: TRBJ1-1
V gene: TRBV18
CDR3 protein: CASSPPTINTEAFF

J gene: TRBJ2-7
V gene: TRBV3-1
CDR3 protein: CASSRTIWYEQYF

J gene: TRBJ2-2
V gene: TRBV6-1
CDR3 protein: CASSGRGTNTGELFF

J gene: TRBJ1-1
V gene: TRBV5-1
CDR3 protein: CASSSGQGQDTEAFF

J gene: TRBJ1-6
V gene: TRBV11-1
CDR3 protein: CASNEDRLNSPLHF

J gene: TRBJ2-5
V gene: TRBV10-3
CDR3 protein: CAISGASRWETQYF

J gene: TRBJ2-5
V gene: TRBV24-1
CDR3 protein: CATGDTLVETQYF

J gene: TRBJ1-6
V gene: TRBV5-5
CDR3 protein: CASSLEISGGWSPLHF

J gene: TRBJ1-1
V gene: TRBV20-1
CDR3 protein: CSARSGNTEAFF

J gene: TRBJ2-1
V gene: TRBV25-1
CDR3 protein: CASSELSLGGENEQFF

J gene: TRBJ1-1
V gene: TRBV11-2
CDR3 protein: CASSRIFEAFF

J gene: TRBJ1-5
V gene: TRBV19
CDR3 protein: CASSFGVSKYQPQHF

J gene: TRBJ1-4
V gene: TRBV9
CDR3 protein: CASSVPGDEKLFF

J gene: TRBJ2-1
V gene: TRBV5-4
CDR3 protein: CASSFPRLAGANEQFF

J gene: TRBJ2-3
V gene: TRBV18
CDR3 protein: CASSPGESDTQYF

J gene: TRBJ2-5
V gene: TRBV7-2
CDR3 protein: CASSHATGNQETQYF

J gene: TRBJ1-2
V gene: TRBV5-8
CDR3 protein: CASSPGGLLNYGYTF

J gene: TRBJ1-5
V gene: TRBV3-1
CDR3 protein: CASSQDFGIGQPQHF

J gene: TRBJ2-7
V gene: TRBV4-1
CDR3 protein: CASSQGPGGTSYEQYF

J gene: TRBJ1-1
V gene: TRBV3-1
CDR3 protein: CASSLRLGNTEAFF

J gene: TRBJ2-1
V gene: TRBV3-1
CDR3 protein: CATYRQGGEQFF